This T cell receptor beta chain came from a study of shared clonotypes between healthy human individuals. Whole-study findings and limits: Represented diversity (both genetic and exposure-history) was limited by the small number of donors.

The method was immunoSEQ multiplex PCR; TCRdb's version includes in-frame clones alone and lacks a portion of them. The table lists some 470,000 clones, around 80% of them singletons. The CDR3 consists of 16 residues. Germline V gives CDR1 SGHRS, CDR2 YFSETQ. V gave up 3 bases and J gave up 0 bases; unmatched junction bases: 6. About this clone itself: The target antigen is unknown.

The sequence was collected from a woman aged 40 to 50 in good health. Some clones in this sample may be carry-over from other donors' samples. The V gene is TRBV5-1, the J gene TRBJ2-1; 7 bases map to TRBD2. Specimen: PBMCs. This CDR3 is CASSWRGGSSYNEQFF. CDR3 bases: TGCGCCAGCAGCTGGAGGGGCGGGAGCTCCTACAATGAGCAGTTCTTC. Together with reference TRBV5-1 and TRBJ2-1, the CDR3 gives the full variable domain: KAGVTQTPRYLIKTRGQQVTLSCSPISGHRSVSWYQQTPGQGLQFLFEYFSETQRNKGNFPGRFSGRQFSNSRSEMNVSTLELGDSALYLCASSWRGGSSYNEQFFGPGTRLTVL.